Below are 9 T cell receptor beta chains sequenced from a single sample in a study of blood T cell repertoires in COVID-19. Assay: immunoSEQ multiplex PCR; the TCRdb copy retains only in-frame clones and omits some. The data contain fewer than 250,000 clones, around 86% of them singletons. What was sequenced was PBMCs or T cells enriched from blood (not recorded which). These receptors came from a woman between 45 and 60 years old who had recovered from COVID-19.

CDR3 loop: CASSRQDRTNEKLFF. In DNA, the CDR3 is TGCGCCAGCTCCCGCCAGGATCGAACTAATGAAAAACTGTTTTTT. The chain recombines TRBV4-3 with TRBJ1-4; D unclear. This CDR3 spans 15 amino acids. The V and J ends lost 8 bases and 1 base respectively, with 14 bases between them. Germline CDR1 and CDR2: LGHNA and YSLEER.

Concerning this clone: Compared with germline, one end of the junction differs, possibly owing to a read error. The chain uses TRBV7-7 and TRBJ2-2; TRBD2 agrees at 8 bases. This CDR3 spans 16 amino acids. Germline loops: CDR1 SSHAT, CDR2 FNYEAQ (reference sequence). The CDR3 nucleotides read TGTGCTAGCAGCCCCCAGCGAGCGGGGGTTACCGGGGAGCTGTTTTTT. This sequence encodes CASSPQRAGVTGELFF.

The chain recombines TRBV7-8 with TRBJ2-2; TRBD1 is a possible D gene (5 bases). The CDR3 loop spans 15 amino acids. V gave up 1 base and J gave up 0 bases, with 6 bases separating them. CDR1 and CDR2 (germline): SGHVS, FQNEAQ. The CDR3 region is CASSLGQPNTGELFF. The CDR3, as DNA: TGTGCCAGCAGCTTAGGACAGCCGAACACCGGGGAGCTGTTTTTT.

The chain couples TRBV18 to TRBJ2-2; the match to TRBD2 covers 12 bases. This CDR3 comprises 19 residues. V shed 2 bases and J 0 bases; nucleotides not matched to a gene: 7. Germline CDR1 is KGHSH and CDR2 is LQKENI. CDR3 nucleotides: TGTGCCAGCTCACCAAGACTAGCGGGAGAGCAATCGAACACCGGGGAGCTGTTTTTT. It yields the protein CASSPRLAGEQSNTGELFF.

This chain links TRBV4-1 with TRBJ2-7, with 7 bases matching TRBD1. V shed 4 bases, J shed 2 bases, and the junction held 5 bases outside the gene matches. The germline CDR1 and CDR2 sequences are MGHRA and YSYEKL. The CDR3 length is 14 residues. Written as DNA, the CDR3 is TGCGCCAGCAGCCTTCCGGGACAGACCTACGAGCAGTACTTC. As protein: CASSLPGQTYEQYF.

V gene TRBV12-5 combines with J gene TRBJ2-7; TRBD1 matches at 8 bases. Germline loops: CDR1 LGHNT, CDR2 FRNRAP. Trimming cost V 2 bases and J 6 bases; bases outside gene matches: 6. The CDR3 is 14 residues long. The CDR3 DNA is TGTGCTAGTGGTTTGCCCCGGACAGGGCCCGAGCAGTACTTC. It specifies CASGLPRTGPEQYF.

This chain uses TRBV7-9 with TRBJ2-5; 7 positions agree with TRBD1. The CDR3 has 14 amino acids. Germline V gene sequence: CDR1 SEHNR, CDR2 FQNEAQ (reference sequence). V dropped 8 bases and J dropped 2; count of bases not matched to a gene: 8. CDR3 region: CASEPGTAQETQYF. DNA of the CDR3: TGTGCCAGCGAGCCTGGGACAGCGCAAGAGACCCAGTACTTC.

This clone was seen more than once but under ten times. V and J are TRBV6-1 and TRBJ1-3; D is perhaps TRBD1 (6 bases). Germline CDR1 reads MNHNS; CDR2 reads SASEGT. Trimming removed 2 bases from V and 2 bases from J, with 10 bases in between. This CDR3 has 15 residues. This CDR3 is CASSELEGAGNTIYF. CDR3 coding DNA: TGTGCCAGCAGTGAATTAGAGGGGGCTGGAAACACCATATATTTT.

This clone was detected a few times. The genes are TRBV9 and TRBJ1-4; possibly TRBD1 for D (6 bases). Trimming took off 3 bases at V and 14 bases at J, with 20 bases between the two ends. Germline assignment: CDR1 SGDLS and CDR2 YYNGEE. The CDR3 length is 14 residues. The CDR3 coding sequence is TGTGCCAGCAGCGAGACAGGCCTGGTCGGAAAGCTGTTTTTT. This translates into CASSETGLVGKLFF.